Listed here are 10 T cell receptor beta chains from one sample, sequenced in a study of fetal regulatory T cell absence and autoimmunity. The protocol was immunoSEQ multiplex PCR, while the TCRdb copy is restricted to in-frame clones and leaves out a portion. This sample yields roughly 95,000 clones, of which around 72% are seen a single time; roughly 2% belongs to the top ten. Sample: pancreas tissue. The origin of the receptors is a male donor with IPEX syndrome.

The chain carries TRBV27 and TRBJ2-7, with TRBD2 matching over 8 bases. Germline CDR1 is MNHEY and CDR2 is SMNVEV (reference sequence). This CDR3 spans 15 amino acids. Trimming removed 2 bases from V and 4 bases from J; junction bases left unmatched: 7. CDR3 region: CASSLRGGATYEQYF. The CDR3 DNA follows: TGTGCCAGCAGTTTACGGGGGGGGGCCACGTACGAGCAGTACTTC.

This clone showed up just a few times. The chain employs TRBV27 and TRBJ1-1; D gene uncertain. Germline V CDR1 and CDR2: MNHEY, SMNVEV (reference sequence). The length of the CDR3 is 13 residues. V gave up 3 bases and J gave up 2 bases, with 7 bases separating them. The CDR3: CASSLAINTEAFF. The CDR3 nucleotides read TGTGCCAGCAGTTTGGCTATAAACACTGAAGCTTTCTTT.

This clone was seen more than once but under ten times. This rearrangement joins TRBV4-3 to TRBJ1-2, with D perhaps matching TRBD1 (6 bases). This CDR3 spans 17 amino acids. Germline CDR1 and CDR2: LGHNA and YSLEER. Trimming cost V 3 bases and J 3 bases, with 20 bases left between them. The CDR3 protein is CASSQTQGTHYYYGYTF. CDR3 nucleotide sequence: TGCGCCAGCAGCCAGACACAGGGCACTCATTACTACTATGGCTACACCTTC.

This clone was seen a few times. This chain connects TRBV19 to TRBJ1-6; 8 nucleotides agree with TRBD1. Losses at the gene ends were 2 bases for V and 10 bases for J; bases not matched to a gene: 7. The CDR3 is 15 residues long. CDR1 and CDR2 from the germline V gene are LNHDA and SQIVND (reference sequence). The CDR3 bases are TGTGCCAGTAGTATATGGACAGGGTTGGCGTCACCCCTCCACTTT. Its protein product is CASSIWTGLASPLHF.

The chain has TRBV5-1 and TRBJ2-7; the match to TRBD1 covers 10 bases. The CDR3 has 14 amino acids. J lost 3 bases, V lost 3 bases, and 3 bases had no gene match. Per germline, CDR1 SGHRS and CDR2 YFSETQ. The DNA for the CDR3 is TGCGCCAGCAGCTCCGGGACAGGGGTCTACGAGCAGTACTTC. Translation gives CASSSGTGVYEQYF.

This chain joins TRBV9 and TRBJ2-7, with D tentatively TRBD2 (6 bases). This CDR3 has 15 residues. Trimming stripped 0 bases from V and 2 bases from J, with 12 bases between. Per the germline V gene, CDR1 is SGDLS and CDR2 is YYNGEE. This CDR3 reads CASSVGGGATYEQYF. In DNA, the CDR3 is TGTGCCAGCAGCGTAGGCGGCGGGGCCACCTACGAGCAGTACTTC.

This rearrangement joins TRBV6-1 to TRBJ2-3; 9 positions match TRBD2. Germline values: CDR1 MNHNS, CDR2 SASEGT. The CDR3 is 15 residues long. V shed 6 bases, J shed 0 bases, and the junction held 4 bases outside the gene matches. The CDR3 DNA is TGTGCCAGCAGCCCCACTAGCGGGAGCACAGATACGCAGTATTTT. Its translation is CASSPTSGSTDTQYF.

This chain uses TRBV4-3 with TRBJ1-2; TRBD1 might be the D (5 bases). V was pared by 0 bases and J by 2 bases, with 10 bases between. CDR3 length equals 15 residues. Looked up from germline, CDR1 is LGHNA and CDR2 is YSLEER. Here the CDR3 reads CASSQDRETNYGYTF. In DNA, the CDR3 is TGCGCCAGCAGCCAAGACAGGGAGACAAACTATGGCTACACCTTC.

The CDR3: CASRRSDSVRETQYF. In nucleotides, the CDR3 is TGTGCCAGCAGGCGATCAGACAGTGTAAGGGAGACCCAGTACTTC. This chain connects TRBV5-4 to TRBJ2-5; D is perhaps TRBD1 (5 bases). V was cut by 5 bases and J by 5 bases, with 19 bases left in between. Germline V CDR1 and CDR2: SGHNT, YYREEE (reference sequence). There are 15 residues in the CDR3. The full variable domain, its missing parts supplied by reference TRBV5-4 and TRBJ2-5, is ETGVTQSPTHLIKTRGQQVTLRCSSQSGHNTVSWYQQALGQGPQFIFQYYREEENGRGNFPPRFSGLQFPNYSSELNVNALELDDSALYLCASRRSDSVRETQYFGPGTRLLVL.

The chain uses TRBV25-1 and TRBJ2-1; D ambiguous. Germline lookup yields CDR1 MGHDK and CDR2 SYGVNS. The germline V and J ends were trimmed by 8 bases and 7 bases, with 12 bases remaining between them. The CDR3 covers 12 residues. The DNA for the CDR3 is TGTGCCAGCGCAAACCAAGGGAATGAGCAGTTCTTC. Protein: CASANQGNEQFF. The whole variable domain, filled in from reference TRBV25-1 and TRBJ2-1, reads EADIYQTPRYLVIGTGKKITLECSQTMGHDKMYWYQQDPGMELHLIHYSYGVNSTEKGDLSSESTVSRIRTEHFPLTLESARPSHTSQYLCASANQGNEQFFGPGTRLTVL.